This TCR beta chain was sequenced for a study of shared clonotypes between healthy human individuals. On this clone: The antigen is unknown.

Study-level results: Clonotype sharing across donors was expected to vary with sequencing depth. Collection of samples was limited to blood; tissue repertoires likely differ.

Sequencing was performed with immunoSEQ multiplex PCR; in TCRdb, only in-frame clones are kept and a portion is missing. The table has approximately 940,000 clones, approximately 80% seen once. This receptor was taken from a man younger than 30 in good health. Sample: memory CD4+ T cells sorted from blood. Subset denoted: CD45RA-negative fraction.

The CDR3 is CASSERRQGVDTQYF. For the CDR3, the DNA is TGTGCCAGCAGTGAAAGACGACAGGGTGTGGATACGCAGTATTTT. The chain joins TRBV6-1 to TRBJ2-3, with 7 bases fitting TRBD1. With 2 bases clipped from V and 6 bases from J, the junction kept 8 bases outside the gene matches. The germline CDR1 and CDR2 sequences are MNHNS and SASEGT. The CDR3 sequence is 15 residues long.